These 9 T cell receptor beta chains came from one sample sequenced in a study of blood T cells in healthy people across ages. A second about 7 to 11 cycle PCR used barcoded and J-beta primers. TCRdb fed the 5' RACE reads into MiXCR, producing one record per CDR3 protein. The data show more than 500,000 distinct CDR3 sequences, 27% seen once. The source material was blood. Every receptor here comes from a woman between 65 and 79 years old in good health.

The CDR3 DNA follows: TGTGCCAGCAGCTTAGTACAGGGGGGTTACGGCTACACCTTC. Protein sequence: CASSLVQGGYGYTF. The chain employs TRBV7-2 and TRBJ1-2; 8 bases map to TRBD1. J gave up 8 bases and V 1 base, and 6 bases lay outside the gene matches. CDR1 is SGHTA, CDR2 FQGNSA, per germline. The length of the CDR3 is 14 residues.

V and J are TRBV6-5 and TRBJ1-5, with 7 bases that match TRBD1. The CDR3 runs 15 residues. The germline V gene has CDR1 MNHEY and CDR2 SVGAGI. V shed 4 bases and J 7 bases; nucleotides not matched to a gene: 10. The CDR3 DNA follows: TGTGCCAGCAGTTCAATTGCAGGGGGAGAGCAGCCCCAGCATTTT. Protein: CASSSIAGGEQPQHF.

V is TRBV29-1 and J is TRBJ2-5; D gene ambiguous. The germline V gene has CDR1 SQVTM and CDR2 ANQGSEA. The CDR3 spans 16 residues. The germline V and J ends were trimmed by 1 base and 1 base, with 16 bases remaining between them. CDR3 bases: TGCAGCGTTGAAGGGATTGGCGGACCAATCCAAGAGACCCAGTACTTC. Amino acids: CSVEGIGGPIQETQYF.

This clonotype was observed a few times. The chain has TRBV20-1 and TRBJ2-1; 16 bases are shared with TRBD2. Trimming cost V 3 bases and J 9 bases; bases outside gene matches: 2. Looked up from germline, CDR1 is DFQATT and CDR2 is SNEGSKA (reference sequence). This CDR3 region has 14 residues. DNA for the CDR3: TGCAGTGCTAGCGGGACTAGCGGGGGGGGTGAGCAGTTCTTC. Translated: CSASGTSGGGEQFF.

The CDR3, as DNA: TGCAGCGTTTATCCGGGATCAACTAATGAAAAACTGTTTTTT. It is translated as CSVYPGSTNEKLFF. The rearrangement links TRBV29-1 to TRBJ1-4; D gene ambiguous. This CDR3 is built from 14 residues. In germline, CDR1 is SQVTM, CDR2 ANQGSEA. Trimming left V 5 bases short and J 0 bases short, with 10 bases between.

This sequence joins TRBV6-1 and TRBJ2-3; D unclear. Germline CDR1 MNHNS, CDR2 SASEGT. The CDR3 spans 16 residues. Trimming removed 6 bases from V and 2 bases from J, with 18 bases in between. Here the CDR3 reads CASSLTPRPLTDTQYF. The CDR3 nucleotides read TGTGCCAGCAGCCTAACTCCTCGACCACTCACAGATACGCAGTATTTT.

Only one count was recorded for this clonotype. V and J are TRBV18 and TRBJ2-7; D perhaps matches TRBD1 (6 bases). V dropped 8 bases and J dropped 3 bases, with 11 bases sitting between them. CDR3 length equals 12 residues. Looked up from germline, CDR1 is KGHSH and CDR2 is LQKENI. The CDR3 DNA reads TGTGCCAGCCGGGACAACCTCTACGAGCAGTACTTC. Its protein is CASRDNLYEQYF.

The V and J genes are TRBV4-3 and TRBJ1-4; tentatively, D is TRBD1 (5 bases). Germline V gene data show CDR1 as LGHNA and CDR2 as YSLEER. CDR3 length: 16 amino acids. V was shortened by 0 bases and J by 6 bases, with 14 bases between the two germline ends. This CDR3 reads CASSQDWGYWDEKLFF. The CDR3 coding sequence is TGCGCCAGCAGCCAAGATTGGGGGTATTGGGATGAAAAACTGTTTTTT.

The table lists this clonotype with many counts. The chain links TRBV7-9 to TRBJ2-7; 9 bases fit TRBD1. The CDR3 is 13 amino acids. Germline V gene sequence: CDR1 SEHNR, CDR2 FQNEAQ (reference sequence). Losses at the gene ends were 6 bases for V and 4 bases for J; bases not matched to a gene: 4. The CDR3 reads CASSIQGAYEQYF. CDR3 DNA: TGTGCCAGCAGTATACAGGGGGCTTACGAGCAGTACTTC.